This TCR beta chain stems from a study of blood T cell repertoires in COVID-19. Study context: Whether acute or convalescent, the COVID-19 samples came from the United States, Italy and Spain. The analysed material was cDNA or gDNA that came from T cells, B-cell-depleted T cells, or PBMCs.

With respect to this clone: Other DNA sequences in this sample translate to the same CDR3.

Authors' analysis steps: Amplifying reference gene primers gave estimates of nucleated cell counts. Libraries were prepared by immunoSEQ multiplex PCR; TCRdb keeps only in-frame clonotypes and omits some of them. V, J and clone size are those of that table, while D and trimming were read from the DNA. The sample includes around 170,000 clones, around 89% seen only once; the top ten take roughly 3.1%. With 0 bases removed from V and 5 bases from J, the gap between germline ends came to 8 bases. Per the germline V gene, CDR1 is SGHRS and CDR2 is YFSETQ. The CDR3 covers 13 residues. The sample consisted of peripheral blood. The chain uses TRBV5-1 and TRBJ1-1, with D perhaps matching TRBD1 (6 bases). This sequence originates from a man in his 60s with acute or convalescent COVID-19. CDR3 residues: CASSLGGGTEAFF. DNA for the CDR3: TGCGCCAGCAGCTTGGGAGGGGGTACTGAAGCTTTCTTT.